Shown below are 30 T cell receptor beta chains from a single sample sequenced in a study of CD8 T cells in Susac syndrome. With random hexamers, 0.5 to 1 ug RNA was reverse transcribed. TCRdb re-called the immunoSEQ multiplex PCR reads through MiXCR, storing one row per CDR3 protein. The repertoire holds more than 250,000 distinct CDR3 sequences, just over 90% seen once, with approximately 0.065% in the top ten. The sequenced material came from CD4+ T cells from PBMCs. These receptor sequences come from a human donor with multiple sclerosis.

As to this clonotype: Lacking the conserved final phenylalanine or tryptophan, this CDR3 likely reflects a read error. This CDR3 is CASSIQMNTEAFL. CDR3 in DNA: TGTGCCAGTAGTATACAGATGAACACTGAAGCTTTCCTT. This sequence joins TRBV19 and TRBJ1-1, with no clear D. Germline values: CDR1 LNHDA, CDR2 SQIVND (reference sequence). The CDR3 totals 13 residues. Trimming cost V 2 bases and J 0 bases, with 4 bases left between them.

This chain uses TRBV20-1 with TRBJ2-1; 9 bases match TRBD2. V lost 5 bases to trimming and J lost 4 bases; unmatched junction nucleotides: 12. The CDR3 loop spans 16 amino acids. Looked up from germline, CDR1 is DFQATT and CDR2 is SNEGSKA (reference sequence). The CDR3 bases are TGCAGTGCTTGGGATCCTCGGCTAGCGGGGTACAATGAGCAGTTCTTC. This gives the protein CSAWDPRLAGYNEQFF.

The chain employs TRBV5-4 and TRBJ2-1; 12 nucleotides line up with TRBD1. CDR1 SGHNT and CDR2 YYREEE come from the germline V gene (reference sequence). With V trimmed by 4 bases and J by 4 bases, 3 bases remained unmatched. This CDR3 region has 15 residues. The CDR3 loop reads CASSVGQGAYNEQFF. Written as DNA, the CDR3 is TGTGCCAGCAGCGTGGGACAGGGGGCGTACAATGAGCAGTTCTTC. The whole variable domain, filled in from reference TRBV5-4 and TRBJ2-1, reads ETGVTQSPTHLIKTRGQQVTLRCSSQSGHNTVSWYQQALGQGPQFIFQYYREEENGRGNFPPRFSGLQFPNYSSELNVNALELDDSALYLCASSVGQGAYNEQFFGPGTRLTVL.

CDR3 coding DNA: TGTGCCAGCAGTTGGGGACTAGCGGATACCGGGGAGCTGTTTTTT. It codes for CASSWGLADTGELFF. The chain has TRBV27 and TRBJ2-2, with TRBD2 matching 11 bases. There are 15 residues in the CDR3. V lost 4 bases to trimming and J lost 5 bases; unmatched junction nucleotides: 3. CDR1 and CDR2 (germline): MNHEY, SMNVEV (reference sequence).

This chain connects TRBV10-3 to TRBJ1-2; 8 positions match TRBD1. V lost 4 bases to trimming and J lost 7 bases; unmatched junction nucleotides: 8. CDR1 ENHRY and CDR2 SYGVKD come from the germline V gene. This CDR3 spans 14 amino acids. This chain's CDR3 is CAISAQTGGGGYTF. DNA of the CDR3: TGTGCCATCAGTGCCCAAACAGGGGGGGGTGGCTACACCTTC.

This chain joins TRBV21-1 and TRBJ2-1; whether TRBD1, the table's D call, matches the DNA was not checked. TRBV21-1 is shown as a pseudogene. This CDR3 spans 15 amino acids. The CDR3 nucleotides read TGTGCCAGCAGCAAAGGGGACAGGGGCTACAATGAGCAGTTCTTC. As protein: CASSKGDRGYNEQFF.

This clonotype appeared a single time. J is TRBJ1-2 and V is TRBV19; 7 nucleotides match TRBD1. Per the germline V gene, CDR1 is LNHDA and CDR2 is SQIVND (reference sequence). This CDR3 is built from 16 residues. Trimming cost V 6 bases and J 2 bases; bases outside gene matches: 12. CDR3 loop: CASSPGGGEGNYGYTF. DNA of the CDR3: TGTGCCAGTAGCCCCGGAGGGGGCGAGGGAAACTATGGCTACACCTTC.

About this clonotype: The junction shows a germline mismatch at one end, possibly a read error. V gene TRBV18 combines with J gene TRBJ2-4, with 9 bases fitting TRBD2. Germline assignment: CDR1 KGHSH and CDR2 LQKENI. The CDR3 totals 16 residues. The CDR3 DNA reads TGTGCCAGCTCACCACTCAATCGTGCGGGAGGGCCCATTCTGAACTTC. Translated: CASSPLNRAGGPILNF. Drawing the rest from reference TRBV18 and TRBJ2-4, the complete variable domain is NAGVMQNPRHLVRRRGQEARLRCSPMKGHSHVYWYRQLPEEGLKFMVYLQKENIIDESGMPKERFSAEFPKEGPSILRIQQVVRGDSAAYFCASSPLNRAGGPILNFGAGTRLSVL.

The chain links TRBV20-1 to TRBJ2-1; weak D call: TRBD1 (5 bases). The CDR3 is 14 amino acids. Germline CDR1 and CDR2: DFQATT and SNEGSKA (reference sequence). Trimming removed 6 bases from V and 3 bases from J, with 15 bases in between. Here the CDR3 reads CSANRDSFYNEQFF. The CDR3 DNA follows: TGCAGTGCAAACCGCGACAGTTTCTACAATGAGCAGTTCTTC.

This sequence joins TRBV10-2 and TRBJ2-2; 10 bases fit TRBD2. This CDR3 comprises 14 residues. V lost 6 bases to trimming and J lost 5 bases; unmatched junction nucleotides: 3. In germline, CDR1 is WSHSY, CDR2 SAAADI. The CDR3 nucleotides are TGCGCCAGCAGAAGCGGGGGGGATACCGGGGAGCTGTTTTTT. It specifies CASRSGGDTGELFF.

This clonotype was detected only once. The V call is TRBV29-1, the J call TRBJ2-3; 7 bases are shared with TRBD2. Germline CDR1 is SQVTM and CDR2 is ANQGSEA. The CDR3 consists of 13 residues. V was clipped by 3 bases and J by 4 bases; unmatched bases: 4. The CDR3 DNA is TGCAGCGTTGATGTGGCGGGAGCAGATACGCAGTATTTT. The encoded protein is CSVDVAGADTQYF.

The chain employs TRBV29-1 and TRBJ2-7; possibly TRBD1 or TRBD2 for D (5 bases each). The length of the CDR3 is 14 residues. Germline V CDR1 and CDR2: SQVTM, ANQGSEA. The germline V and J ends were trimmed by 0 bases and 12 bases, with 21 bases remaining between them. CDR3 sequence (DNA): TGCAGCGTTGAAGATCCTCCCGGGACGGAACTCAGGTACTTC. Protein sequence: CSVEDPPGTELRYF.

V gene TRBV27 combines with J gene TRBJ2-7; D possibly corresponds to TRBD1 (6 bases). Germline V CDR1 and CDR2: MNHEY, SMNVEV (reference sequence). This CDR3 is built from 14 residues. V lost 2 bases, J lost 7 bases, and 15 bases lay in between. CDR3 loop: CASSLRGSPGEQYF. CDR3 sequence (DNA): TGTGCCAGCAGTTTAAGGGGGAGTCCAGGAGAGCAGTACTTC.

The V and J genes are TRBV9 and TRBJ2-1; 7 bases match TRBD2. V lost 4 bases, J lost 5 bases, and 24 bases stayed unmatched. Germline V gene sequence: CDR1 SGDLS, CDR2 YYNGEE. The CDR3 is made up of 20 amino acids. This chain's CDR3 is CASSPRLALLRTGVDNEQFF. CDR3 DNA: TGTGCCAGCAGCCCTAGACTAGCACTATTAAGGACCGGCGTCGACAATGAGCAGTTCTTC.

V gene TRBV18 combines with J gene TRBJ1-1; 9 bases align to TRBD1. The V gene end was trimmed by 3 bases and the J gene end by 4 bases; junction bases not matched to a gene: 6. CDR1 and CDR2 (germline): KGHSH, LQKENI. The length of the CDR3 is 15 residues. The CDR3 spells CASSPRDRVFTEAFF. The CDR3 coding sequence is TGTGCCAGCTCACCGAGGGACAGGGTTTTCACTGAAGCTTTCTTT.

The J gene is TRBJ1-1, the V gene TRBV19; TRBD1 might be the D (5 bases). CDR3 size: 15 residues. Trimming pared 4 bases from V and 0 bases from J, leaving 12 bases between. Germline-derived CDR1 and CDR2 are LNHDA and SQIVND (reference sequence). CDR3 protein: CASSTAGTVNTEAFF. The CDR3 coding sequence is TGTGCCAGTAGTACGGCCGGGACGGTGAACACTGAAGCTTTCTTT.

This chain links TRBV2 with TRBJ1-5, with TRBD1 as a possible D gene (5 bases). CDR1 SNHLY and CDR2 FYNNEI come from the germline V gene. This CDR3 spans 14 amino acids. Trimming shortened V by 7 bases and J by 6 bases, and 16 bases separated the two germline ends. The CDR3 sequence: CASTRTGTGQPQHF. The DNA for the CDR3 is TGTGCCAGCACCCGAACAGGTACGGGTCAGCCCCAGCATTTT.

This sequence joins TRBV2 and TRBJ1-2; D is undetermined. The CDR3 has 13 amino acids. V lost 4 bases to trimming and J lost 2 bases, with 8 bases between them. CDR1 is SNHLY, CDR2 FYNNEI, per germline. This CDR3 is CASSVQMNYGYTF. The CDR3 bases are TGTGCCAGCAGTGTCCAGATGAACTATGGCTACACCTTC.

The DNA for the CDR3 is TGTGCCAGCAGCTTAGATACTAGCGGGATCGTCAATGAGCAGTTCTTC. Its protein is CASSLDTSGIVNEQFF. The chain is built from TRBV11-1 and TRBJ2-1; TRBD2 matches at 10 bases. The CDR3 has 16 residues. The V gene's germline CDR1 is SGHAT and CDR2 FQDESV (reference sequence). J lost 6 bases, V lost 1 base, and 6 bases had no gene match.

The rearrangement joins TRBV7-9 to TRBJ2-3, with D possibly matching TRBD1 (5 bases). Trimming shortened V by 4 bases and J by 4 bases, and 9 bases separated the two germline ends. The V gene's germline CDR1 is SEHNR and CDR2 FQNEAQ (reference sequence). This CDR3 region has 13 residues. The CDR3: CASSSRVPDTQYF. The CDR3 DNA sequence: TGTGCCAGCAGCTCCAGGGTACCAGATACGCAGTATTTT.

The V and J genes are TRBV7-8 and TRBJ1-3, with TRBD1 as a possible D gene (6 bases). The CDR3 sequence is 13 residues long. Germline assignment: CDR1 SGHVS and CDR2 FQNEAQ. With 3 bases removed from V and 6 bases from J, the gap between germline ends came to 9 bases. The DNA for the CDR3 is TGTGCCAGCAGCTTCCAGGGGCCAAACACCATATATTTT. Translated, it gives CASSFQGPNTIYF. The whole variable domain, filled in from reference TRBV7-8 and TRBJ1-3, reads GAGVSQSPRYKVAKRGQDVALRCDPISGHVSLFWYQQALGQGPEFLTYFQNEAQLDKSGLPSDRFFAERPEGSVSTLKIQRTQQEDSAVYLCASSFQGPNTIYFGEGSWLTVV.

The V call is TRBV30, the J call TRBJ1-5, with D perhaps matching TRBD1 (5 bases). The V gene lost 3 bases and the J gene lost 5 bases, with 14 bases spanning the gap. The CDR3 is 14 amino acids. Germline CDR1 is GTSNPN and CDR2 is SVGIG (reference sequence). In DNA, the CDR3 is TGTGCCTGGAGCGGGGCCGACGGGTATCAGCCCCAGCATTTT. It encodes CAWSGADGYQPQHF. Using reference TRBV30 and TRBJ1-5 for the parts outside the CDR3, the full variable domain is SQTIHQWPATLVQPVGSPLSLECTVEGTSNPNLYWYRQAAGRGLQLLFYSVGIGQISSEVPQNLSASRPQDRQFILSSKKLLLSDSGFYLCAWSGADGYQPQHFGDGTRLSIL.

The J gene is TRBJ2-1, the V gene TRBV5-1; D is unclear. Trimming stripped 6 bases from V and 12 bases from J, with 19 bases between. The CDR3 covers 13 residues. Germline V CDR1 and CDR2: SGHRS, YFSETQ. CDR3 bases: TGCGCCAGCACCCCACTCAACAAGGGATTGCAGTTCTTC. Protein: CASTPLNKGLQFF. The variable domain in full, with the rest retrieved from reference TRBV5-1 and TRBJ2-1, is KAGVTQTPRYLIKTRGQQVTLSCSPISGHRSVSWYQQTPGQGLQFLFEYFSETQRNKGNFPGRFSGRQFSNSRSEMNVSTLELGDSALYLCASTPLNKGLQFFGPGTRLTVL.

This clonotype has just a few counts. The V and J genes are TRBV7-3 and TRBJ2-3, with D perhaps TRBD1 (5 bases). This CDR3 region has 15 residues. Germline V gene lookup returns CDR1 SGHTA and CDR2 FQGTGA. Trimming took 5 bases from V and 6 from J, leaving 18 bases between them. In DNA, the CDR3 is TGTGCCAGCAGCCCCACCGGGTCTAAGGGGGATACGCAGTATTTT. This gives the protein CASSPTGSKGDTQYF.

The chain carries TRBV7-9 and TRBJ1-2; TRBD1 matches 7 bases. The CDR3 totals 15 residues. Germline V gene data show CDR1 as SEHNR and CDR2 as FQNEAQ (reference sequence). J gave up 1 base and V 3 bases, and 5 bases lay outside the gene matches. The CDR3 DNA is TGTGCCAGCAGCTTCGGATCAGGGGGTAACTATGGCTACACCTTC. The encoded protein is CASSFGSGGNYGYTF.

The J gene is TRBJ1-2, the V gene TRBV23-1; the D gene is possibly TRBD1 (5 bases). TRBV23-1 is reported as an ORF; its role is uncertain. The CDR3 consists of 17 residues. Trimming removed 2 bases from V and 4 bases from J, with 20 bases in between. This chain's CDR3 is CASSQKVVDGTAYGYTF. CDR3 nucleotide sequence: TGCGCCAGCAGTCAAAAGGTGGTTGACGGGACCGCCTATGGCTACACCTTC.

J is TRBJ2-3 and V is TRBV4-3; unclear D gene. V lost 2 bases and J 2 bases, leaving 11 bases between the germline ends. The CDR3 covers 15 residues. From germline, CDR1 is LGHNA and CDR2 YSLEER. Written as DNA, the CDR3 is TGCGCCAGCAGCCAATTAGCTGGGGACACAGATACGCAGTATTTT. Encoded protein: CASSQLAGDTDTQYF.

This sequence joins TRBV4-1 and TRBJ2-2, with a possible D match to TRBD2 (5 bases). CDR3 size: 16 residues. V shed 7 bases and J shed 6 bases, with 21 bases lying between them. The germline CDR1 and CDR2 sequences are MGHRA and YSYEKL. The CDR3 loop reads CASTPRYDRGSGELFF. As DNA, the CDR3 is TGCGCCAGCACCCCACGATACGATAGAGGGTCCGGGGAGCTGTTTTTT.

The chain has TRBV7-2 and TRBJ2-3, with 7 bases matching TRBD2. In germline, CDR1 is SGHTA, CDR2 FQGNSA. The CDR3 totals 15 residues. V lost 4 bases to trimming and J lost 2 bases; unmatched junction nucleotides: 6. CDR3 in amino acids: CASSSSGLSTDTQYF. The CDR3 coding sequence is TGTGCCAGCAGCTCTAGCGGCCTCTCCACAGATACGCAGTATTTT.

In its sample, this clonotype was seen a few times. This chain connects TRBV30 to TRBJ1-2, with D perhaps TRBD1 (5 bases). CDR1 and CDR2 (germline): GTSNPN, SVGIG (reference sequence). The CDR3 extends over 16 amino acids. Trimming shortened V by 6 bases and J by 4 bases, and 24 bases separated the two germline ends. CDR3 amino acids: CACSLPQVPAGYGYTF. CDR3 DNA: TGTGCCTGCAGTCTCCCACAGGTCCCAGCTGGCTATGGCTACACCTTC.